The entry below describes one T cell receptor (beta chain). Its antigen remains unidentified. Germline and junction disagree at one end, which may indicate a read error. Study outcomes and limitations: Larger-cohort validation covered only one TCR beta V-J rearrangement.

The sorted Tregs were CD4+CD25+CD127-/low cells. Full-length variable regions came from constant-region reverse primers plus semi-nested Nested Universal Primer A PCR. A single record per CDR3 protein comes from TCRdb applying MiXCR to the 5' RACE reads. The sample contains 35,000 to 55,000 distinct CDR3 sequences, roughly 22% of which appear only once. Germline V lookup: CDR1 SGHRS, CDR2 YFSETQ. The CDR3 has 12 residues. The TCR was taken from a female donor with breast cancer. V usage is TRBV5-1 and J usage is TRBJ2-2, with D possibly being TRBD2 (5 bases). Sequencing input: Tregs sorted from a lymph node. The CDR3 loop is CASSLEGGEPFF. In nucleotides, the CDR3 is TGCGCCAGCAGCTTGGAAGGTGGGGAGCCGTTTTTT.